This T cell receptor (beta chain) stems from a study of spatial heterogeneity in lung cancer. Study-level background: A module score for T cells, taken from matched bulk RNA-seq, correlated strongly with TCR transcript counts in tumor regions. Study-level points and caveats: Tallies of expanded TCRs, which were sorted into ubiquitous and regional groups, correlated with counts of ubiquitous and regional nonsynonymous mutations, respectively. Mutation counts in tumors were tracked by counts of expanded intratumoral alpha and beta TCRs.

TCRdb re-analysed the 5' RACE reads in MiXCR, keeping a single row per CDR3 protein. This sample has 100,000 to 110,000 distinct CDR3 sequences; approximately 4.4% occur once, and the top ten carry approximately 22%. V was clipped by 3 bases and J by 5 bases; unmatched bases: 7. The CDR3 is 14 amino acids. Germline V CDR1 and CDR2: SQVTM, ANQGSEA. This clonotype was counted many times. Its antigen is currently unknown. The time point denotes: sample taken at primary tumor resection. There were 65 or so donors, all of them untreated patients with early-stage non-small cell lung cancer. Unsorted samples of tumor, nontumor lung or frozen PBMC had their whole RNA sequenced.

The sample here was lung tumor tissue, taken at surgery. This receptor was identified in a male donor with early-stage non-small cell lung cancer. This chain joins TRBV29-1 and TRBJ2-5; TRBD2 agrees at 9 bases. CDR3 nucleotide sequence: TGCAGCGTTGACGTTAGCGGGAGTTGGGAGACCCAGTACTTC. Translated, it gives CSVDVSGSWETQYF.